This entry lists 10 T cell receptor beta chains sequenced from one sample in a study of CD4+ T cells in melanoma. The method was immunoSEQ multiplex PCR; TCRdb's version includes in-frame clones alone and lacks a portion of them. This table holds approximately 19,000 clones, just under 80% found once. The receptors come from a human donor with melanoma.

CDR3 coding DNA: TGTGCCAGCAGCCCAGAAATTGCTGGGACCGGGGAGCTGTTTTTT. Translated, it gives CASSPEIAGTGELFF. The chain couples TRBV7-3 to TRBJ2-2; D remains unclear. Deletions cut 5 bases from V and 5 bases from J, with 15 bases between. This CDR3 region has 15 residues. Germline loops: CDR1 SGHTA, CDR2 FQGTGA.

The CDR3 bases are TGTGCCAGCAGCCGCCATTGGGCTAGCGGGGTCAATGAGCAGTTCTTC. Translating gives CASSRHWASGVNEQFF. The chain carries TRBV7-2 and TRBJ2-1; 9 positions match TRBD2. Germline assignment: CDR1 SGHTA and CDR2 FQGNSA. Trimming at V came to 5 bases and at J to 6 bases, leaving 11 bases not matched to a gene. The CDR3 has 16 residues. The variable domain in full, completed from reference TRBV7-2 and TRBJ2-1, reads GAGVSQSPSNKVTEKGKDVELRCDPISGHTALYWYRQSLGQGLEFLIYFQGNSAPDKSGLPSDRFSAERTGGSVSTLTIQRTQQEDSAVYLCASSRHWASGVNEQFFGPGTRLTVL.

The CDR3 DNA reads TGTGCCAGCTCACCACCCGGCAGTCTCTATGGCTACACCTTC. This codes for CASSPPGSLYGYTF. The chain carries TRBV18 and TRBJ1-2, with D hard to call. Trimming left V 0 bases short and J 4 bases short, with 9 bases between. The CDR3 length is 14 residues. From germline, CDR1 is KGHSH and CDR2 LQKENI. The whole variable domain, filled in from reference TRBV18 and TRBJ1-2, reads NAGVMQNPRHLVRRRGQEARLRCSPMKGHSHVYWYRQLPEEGLKFMVYLQKENIIDESGMPKERFSAEFPKEGPSILRIQQVVRGDSAAYFCASSPPGSLYGYTFGSGTRLTVV.

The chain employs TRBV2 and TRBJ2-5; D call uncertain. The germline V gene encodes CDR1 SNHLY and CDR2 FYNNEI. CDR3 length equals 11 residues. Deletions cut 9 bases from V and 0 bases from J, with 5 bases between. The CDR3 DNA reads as TGTGCCAGACGGAACCAAGAGACCCAGTACTTC. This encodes CARRNQETQYF.

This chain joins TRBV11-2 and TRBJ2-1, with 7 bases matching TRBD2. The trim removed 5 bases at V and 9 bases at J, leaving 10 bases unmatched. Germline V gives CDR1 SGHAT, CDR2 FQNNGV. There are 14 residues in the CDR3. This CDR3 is CASSQRGGRSEQFF. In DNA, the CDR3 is TGTGCCAGCAGCCAGCGGGGAGGGCGAAGTGAGCAGTTCTTC.

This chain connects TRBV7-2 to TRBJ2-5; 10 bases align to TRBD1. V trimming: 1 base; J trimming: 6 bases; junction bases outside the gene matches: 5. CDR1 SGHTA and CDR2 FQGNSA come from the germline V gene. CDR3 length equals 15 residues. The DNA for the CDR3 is TGTGCCAGCAGCTTAGAGGGACAGGGGTTTCAGACCCAGTACTTC. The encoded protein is CASSLEGQGFQTQYF.

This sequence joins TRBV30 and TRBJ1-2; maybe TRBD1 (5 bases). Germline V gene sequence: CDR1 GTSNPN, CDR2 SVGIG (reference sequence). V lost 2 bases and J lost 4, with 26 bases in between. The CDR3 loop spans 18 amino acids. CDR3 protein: CAWSLDWELGRAGYGYTF. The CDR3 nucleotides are TGTGCCTGGAGTTTGGATTGGGAGCTGGGGCGAGCCGGCTATGGCTACACCTTC.

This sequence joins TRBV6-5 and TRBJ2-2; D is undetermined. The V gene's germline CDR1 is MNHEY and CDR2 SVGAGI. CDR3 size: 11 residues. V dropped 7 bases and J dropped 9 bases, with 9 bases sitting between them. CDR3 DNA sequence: TGTGCCAGCACCGACGGCAGGGAGCTGTTTTTT. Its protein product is CASTDGRELFF.

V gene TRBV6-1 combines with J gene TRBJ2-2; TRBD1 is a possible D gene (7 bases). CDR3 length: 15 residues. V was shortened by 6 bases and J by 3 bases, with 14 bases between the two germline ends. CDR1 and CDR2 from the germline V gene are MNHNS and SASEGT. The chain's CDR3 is CASRGGGTDTGELFF. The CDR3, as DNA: TGTGCCAGCAGGGGAGGCGGGACAGACACCGGGGAGCTGTTTTTT.

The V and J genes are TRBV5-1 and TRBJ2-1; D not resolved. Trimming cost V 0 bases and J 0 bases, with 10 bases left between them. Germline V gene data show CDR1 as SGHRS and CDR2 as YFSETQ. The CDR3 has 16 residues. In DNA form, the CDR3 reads TGCGCCAGCAGCTTGGATCCCCCGAGCTCCTACAATGAGCAGTTCTTC. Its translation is CASSLDPPSSYNEQFF.